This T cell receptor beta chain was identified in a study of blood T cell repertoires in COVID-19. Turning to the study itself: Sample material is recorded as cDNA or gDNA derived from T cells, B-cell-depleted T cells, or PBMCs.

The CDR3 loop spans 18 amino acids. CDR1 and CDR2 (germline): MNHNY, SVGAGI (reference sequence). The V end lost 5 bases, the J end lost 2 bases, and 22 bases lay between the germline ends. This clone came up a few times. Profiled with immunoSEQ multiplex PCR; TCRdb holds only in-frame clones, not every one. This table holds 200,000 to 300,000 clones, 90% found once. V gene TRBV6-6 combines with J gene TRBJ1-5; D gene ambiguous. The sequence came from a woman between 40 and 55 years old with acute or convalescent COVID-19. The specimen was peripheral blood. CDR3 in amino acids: CASSPSGIGRMGNQPQHF. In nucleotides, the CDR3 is TGTGCCAGCAGTCCGTCGGGAATCGGTCGAATGGGCAATCAGCCCCAGCATTTT.